Presented here are 8 T cell receptor beta chains from one specimen sequenced in a study of blood T cell repertoires in COVID-19. Generated by immunoSEQ multiplex PCR, the TCRdb table keeps only in-frame clones and is missing some. This sample has over 25,000 clones, with roughly 86% found just once. Specimen: peripheral blood. The receptors come from a human donor with active COVID-19. The donor label of this sample is uncertain.

The count of this clone is one. The V and J genes are TRBV27 and TRBJ2-7; 11 bases map to TRBD1. Germline V gives CDR1 MNHEY, CDR2 SMNVEV (reference sequence). V lost 3 bases to trimming and J lost 1 base; unmatched junction nucleotides: 8. The CDR3 length is 17 residues. CDR3 coding DNA: TGTGCCAGCAGTTTTTCGGGGACAGGGGGATTTTCCTACGAGCAGTACTTC. Protein sequence: CASSFSGTGGFSYEQYF.

The rearrangement uses TRBV5-4 and TRBJ2-1; TRBD2 is a possible D gene (5 bases). Germline V lookup: CDR1 SGHNT, CDR2 YYREEE (reference sequence). V gave up 0 bases and J gave up 5 bases, with 6 bases separating them. This CDR3 region has 13 residues. The CDR3 here is CASSLAGNNEQFF. Written as DNA, the CDR3 is TGTGCCAGCAGCTTGGCGGGGAACAATGAGCAGTTCTTC.

This chain links TRBV19 with TRBJ1-1, with D possibly TRBD1 on 6 matching bases. Looked up from germline, CDR1 is LNHDA and CDR2 is SQIVND (reference sequence). V lost 5 bases, J lost 2 bases, and 15 bases lay in between. This CDR3 region has 15 residues. CDR3 region: CASSPFDRRNTEAFF. The CDR3 DNA reads TGTGCCAGTAGTCCCTTCGACAGGAGAAACACTGAAGCTTTCTTT.

The CDR3 region is CASSLRRGLAEAFF. The CDR3 DNA reads as TGCGCCAGCAGCTTGAGGCGGGGTTTGGCTGAAGCTTTCTTT. The chain is built from TRBV5-1 and TRBJ1-1, with unresolved D. CDR1 is SGHRS and CDR2 is YFSETQ in the germline V gene. V was shortened by 1 base and J by 6 bases, with 13 bases between the two germline ends. This CDR3 is built from 14 residues.

CDR3 protein: CATSDVTGPYEQYF. CDR3 coding DNA: TGTGCCACCAGTGATGTGACAGGCCCTTACGAGCAGTACTTC. This chain joins TRBV24-1 and TRBJ2-7, with TRBD1 as a possible D gene (6 bases). Per germline, CDR1 KGHDR and CDR2 SFDVKD. The CDR3 runs 14 residues. Trimming cost V 3 bases and J 4 bases, with 12 bases left between them.

The rearrangement links TRBV5-1 to TRBJ2-2; the match to TRBD1 covers 7 bases. This CDR3 comprises 14 residues. Germline CDR1 reads SGHRS; CDR2 reads YFSETQ. J lost 4 bases, V lost 5 bases, and 5 bases had no gene match. The CDR3, as DNA: TGCGCCAGCAGAGGGGGCGACCTCACCGGGGAGCTGTTTTTT. This gives the protein CASRGGDLTGELFF.

This clone was counted once. V is TRBV7-2 and J is TRBJ1-2, with a possible D match to TRBD1 (6 bases). With 4 bases removed from V and 8 bases from J, the gap between germline ends came to 17 bases. CDR3 size: 14 residues. CDR1 and CDR2 (germline): SGHTA, FQGNSA. The CDR3 loop is CASSSGLGARGYTF. The CDR3 DNA follows: TGTGCCAGCAGCTCGGGGTTGGGGGCACGGGGCTACACCTTC.

The chain couples TRBV4-3 to TRBJ1-4, with TRBD1 matching 7 bases. Germline lookup yields CDR1 LGHNA and CDR2 YSLEER. This CDR3 spans 16 amino acids. V shed 0 bases and J 5 bases; nucleotides not matched to a gene: 6. The CDR3: CASSQERGTVNEKLFF. In DNA, the CDR3 is TGCGCCAGCAGCCAAGAGAGGGGGACAGTGAATGAAAAACTGTTTTTT.